A single count supports the clone carrying this TCR beta chain. Antigen: not known. Collected material from alopecia areata patients comprised lesional scalp punch biopsies and peripheral blood. These data come from a study of CD8+ T cells in alopecia areata. Findings and caveats of the study: Sequences from scalp samples also cover resident alphabeta T cells of normal skin. Relative to normal scalp, lesional scalp, especially alopecia totalis/universalis, showed higher clonality.

TCR sequencing used cDNA made by reverse transcription of extracted RNA. Generated by immunoSEQ multiplex PCR, the TCRdb table keeps only in-frame clones and is missing some. The profile shows 65,000 to 90,000 clones, about 53% of them singletons. CDR1 is SGHAT, CDR2 FQNNGV, per germline. The length of the CDR3 is 12 residues. Trimming took 4 bases from V and 1 from J, leaving 5 bases between them. The sequenced material came from NKG2D-high CD8+ T cells sorted from blood. The V and J genes are TRBV11-2 and TRBJ2-7; D is uncertain. This clonotype was obtained from a human donor with alopecia areata. The CDR3 loop reads CASSSSSYEQYF. In DNA form, the CDR3 reads TGTGCCAGCAGCTCATCTTCCTACGAGCAGTACTTC. The full variable domain, completed using reference TRBV11-2 and TRBJ2-7, is EAGVAQSPRYKIIEKRQSVAFWCNPISGHATLYWYQQILGQGPKLLIQFQNNGVVDDSQLPKDRFSAERLKGVDSTLKIQPAKLEDSAVYLCASSSSSYEQYFGPGTRLTVT.